These 27 T cell receptor beta chains came from one sample sequenced in a study of blood T cells in healthy people across ages. A J-beta primer mix and a sample-barcoded 5' primer were used in a second PCR of roughly 7 to 12 cycles. TCRdb re-analysed the 5' RACE reads in MiXCR, keeping a single row per CDR3 protein. This table has approximately 730,000 distinct CDR3 sequences, about 55% appearing once. Sequenced material: blood. The receptor source for this set is an older man in good health.

V is TRBV6-5 and J is TRBJ1-4; a weak D match, TRBD1 (6 bases). The CDR3 covers 15 residues. Germline loops: CDR1 MNHEY, CDR2 SVGAGI. The ends were cut back, 2 bases at V and 7 bases at J, with 14 bases in the middle. The CDR3 DNA follows: TGTGCCAGCAGTTACGCCAGGGGATGGGGTGAAAAACTGTTTTTT. Translating it yields CASSYARGWGEKLFF.

This chain connects TRBV7-2 to TRBJ1-6; D is undetermined. CDR3 length: 15 amino acids. The germline V gene has CDR1 SGHTA and CDR2 FQGNSA. Between the trimmed V and J ends, which lost 1 base and 8 bases, there was a span of 12 bases. As DNA, the CDR3 is TGTGCCAGCAGCTTAGAATTTGGGAAGGATTCACCCCTCCACTTT. It codes for CASSLEFGKDSPLHF.

This clonotype was detected only once. The chain employs TRBV2 and TRBJ2-5, with 11 bases identical to TRBD2. Germline lookup yields CDR1 SNHLY and CDR2 FYNNEI. The CDR3 sequence is 13 residues long. The V segment lost 2 bases and the J segment 11 bases; nucleotides outside the gene matches: 4. CDR3 in DNA: TGTGCCAGCAGTGAAAAGGGACTAGCGGAGCAGTACTTC. Residues: CASSEKGLAEQYF.

This clonotype was seen more than once but under ten times. A read error may explain this, as a much larger clone is one base away. CDR3 region: CASSLTAGTYEQYF. CDR3 coding DNA: TGTGCCAGCAGCTTAACAGCGGGAACCTACGAGCAGTACTTC. This rearrangement joins TRBV7-9 to TRBJ2-5; 7 bases map to TRBD2. The J call is uncertain, as TRBJ2-7 better fits the DNA end. From germline, CDR1 is SEHNR and CDR2 FQNEAQ (reference sequence). CDR3 length equals 14 residues.

Many counts were recorded for this clonotype. The J gene is TRBJ2-5, the V gene TRBV28; no definite D call. There are 13 residues in the CDR3. Germline V gene data show CDR1 as MDHEN and CDR2 as SYDVKM. Trimming took 3 bases from V and 5 from J, leaving 10 bases between them. CDR3 in DNA: TGTGCCAGCAGTTTGAGCAGACGGGAGACCCAGTACTTC. This sequence encodes CASSLSRRETQYF.

V is TRBV9 and J is TRBJ2-3; unclear D gene. V dropped 0 bases and J dropped 6 bases, with 5 bases sitting between them. From germline, CDR1 is SGDLS and CDR2 YYNGEE. The CDR3 is made up of 12 amino acids. CDR3 residues: CASSVASDTQYF. CDR3 coding DNA: TGTGCCAGCAGCGTAGCTAGTGATACGCAGTATTTT.

In this sample, this clonotype turned up a few times. This chain links TRBV5-1 with TRBJ2-7, with D possibly TRBD2 on 6 matching bases. Matching the DNA end better, TRBJ2-5 makes the J call doubtful. Germline lookup yields CDR1 SGHRS and CDR2 YFSETQ. This CDR3 has 13 residues. The CDR3 sequence: CASSITGVETQYF. The CDR3 region has the DNA TGCGCCAGCTCGATTACGGGGGTGGAGACCCAGTACTTC.

J is TRBJ2-7 and V is TRBV5-1; 9 bases are shared with TRBD2. V shed 1 base and J 0 bases; nucleotides not matched to a gene: 5. CDR1 is SGHRS and CDR2 is YFSETQ in the germline V gene. The CDR3 runs 16 residues. The CDR3 DNA reads as TGCGCCAGCAGCTTGAACCCTAGCGGGAACTCCTACGAGCAGTACTTC. Its protein product is CASSLNPSGNSYEQYF.

This clonotype is a singleton in its sample. The chain is built from TRBV6-1 and TRBJ1-1; no clear D gene. The V gene lost 2 bases and the J gene lost 5 bases, with 21 bases spanning the gap. CDR1 MNHNS and CDR2 SASEGT come from the germline V gene. The CDR3 is 17 residues long. The CDR3 sequence: CASSELLGRELRTEAFF. The CDR3 DNA follows: TGTGCCAGCAGTGAACTCCTGGGCCGGGAGCTAAGAACTGAAGCTTTCTTT.

The chain links TRBV25-1 to TRBJ2-3, with a possible D match to TRBD1 (5 bases). The CDR3 is made up of 14 amino acids. Germline lookup yields CDR1 MGHDK and CDR2 SYGVNS. V was clipped by 5 bases and J by 4 bases, with 13 bases between them. Written as DNA, the CDR3 is TGTGCCAGCAGTACCGGCCTAGGGGCAGATACGCAGTATTTT. This translates into CASSTGLGADTQYF.

This clonotype appeared many times. The chain has TRBV7-2 and TRBJ2-1, with D possibly matching TRBD1 (6 bases). The germline V and J ends were trimmed by 3 bases and 7 bases, with 19 bases remaining between them. The V gene's germline CDR1 is SGHTA and CDR2 FQGNSA. The CDR3 has 16 residues. The CDR3 region has the DNA TGTGCCAGCAGCTTTGACCGCGCAGGGGAAGGGAATGAGCAGTTCTTC. Protein product: CASSFDRAGEGNEQFF.

V gene TRBV29-1 combines with J gene TRBJ2-7; D perhaps matches TRBD2 (6 bases). The CDR3 runs 12 residues. Per germline, CDR1 SQVTM and CDR2 ANQGSEA. Trimming cost V 6 bases and J 3 bases, with 12 bases left between them. The chain's CDR3 is CSVRISGYEQYF. DNA for the CDR3: TGCAGCGTCCGGATTAGCGGCTACGAGCAGTACTTC.

The chain employs TRBV20-1 and TRBJ2-1, with 8 bases fitting TRBD2. The trim removed 4 bases at V and 2 bases at J, leaving 4 bases unmatched. Per the germline V gene, CDR1 is DFQATT and CDR2 is SNEGSKA (reference sequence). The CDR3 is made up of 14 amino acids. DNA for the CDR3: TGCAGTGCTACGAGAGCGGGAGCCTACAATGAGCAGTTCTTC. This sequence encodes CSATRAGAYNEQFF.

V usage is TRBV6-5 and J usage is TRBJ2-3; 9 positions match TRBD2. The V gene's germline CDR1 is MNHEY and CDR2 SVGAGI. Trimming removed 7 bases from V and 3 bases from J; junction bases left unmatched: 8. This CDR3 has 15 residues. The CDR3 region is CASTALAGVTDTQYF. The CDR3 nucleotides are TGTGCCAGCACTGCTTTAGCGGGAGTGACAGATACGCAGTATTTT.

The chain recombines TRBV10-3 with TRBJ2-7; D not certain. This CDR3 region has 11 residues. Germline V CDR1 and CDR2: ENHRY, SYGVKD. Trimming took off 7 bases at V and 7 bases at J, with 11 bases between the two ends. In nucleotides, the CDR3 is TGTGCCATCATGCAGTCCAATGAGCAGTACTTC. This sequence encodes CAIMQSNEQYF.

The chain is built from TRBV11-1 and TRBJ2-3; D remains unclear. The V gene lost 1 base and the J gene lost 3 bases, with 14 bases spanning the gap. The CDR3 is made up of 16 amino acids. Germline CDR1 and CDR2: SGHAT and FQDESV (reference sequence). The CDR3 protein is CASSLEYGLKTDTQYF. CDR3 sequence (DNA): TGTGCCAGCAGCTTAGAGTACGGGCTTAAAACAGATACGCAGTATTTT.

CDR3 coding DNA: TGTGCCAGCAGTCCCGAACGACTAGCGGGCGACTACAATGAGCAGTTCTTC. It translates to CASSPERLAGDYNEQFF. The J gene is TRBJ2-1, the V gene TRBV27; TRBD2 aligns across 10 bases. V lost 5 bases to trimming and J lost 3 bases; unmatched junction nucleotides: 10. Per the germline V gene, CDR1 is MNHEY and CDR2 is SMNVEV (reference sequence). The CDR3 contains 17 residues.

This clonotype was found a few times. V and J are TRBV5-1 and TRBJ1-2; D uncertain. Germline V gene data show CDR1 as SGHRS and CDR2 as YFSETQ. Trimming removed 1 base at V and 4 bases at J, with 8 bases between. The CDR3 extends over 13 amino acids. The CDR3 bases are TGCGCCAGCAGCTTGCAGGAGACCTATGGCTACACCTTC. It translates to CASSLQETYGYTF.

The rearrangement links TRBV9 to TRBJ2-1, with 13 bases that match TRBD2. In germline, CDR1 is SGDLS, CDR2 YYNGEE. Trimming took 2 bases from V and 12 from J; bases not matched to a gene: 2. CDR3 length: 13 residues. The CDR3 DNA follows: TGTGCCAGCAGCGTGGGACTAGCGGGGTTGCAGTTCTTC. Its translation is CASSVGLAGLQFF.

This clonotype turned up a few times. The rearrangement links TRBV27 to TRBJ2-3; no firm D call. From germline, CDR1 is MNHEY and CDR2 SMNVEV (reference sequence). The V and J ends lost 1 base and 9 bases respectively, with 8 bases between them. CDR3 length: 12 residues. The CDR3 here is CASSLYGYTQYF. CDR3 nucleotides: TGTGCCAGCAGTTTATATGGTTACACGCAGTATTTT.

Only a few counts were recorded for this clonotype. The gene calls are TRBV7-9 and TRBJ2-5, with D uncertain. Germline V lookup: CDR1 SEHNR, CDR2 FQNEAQ (reference sequence). The CDR3 covers 15 residues. The V end lost 4 bases, the J end lost 5 bases, and 17 bases lay between the germline ends. DNA of the CDR3: TGTGCCAGCAGCTCCCGGGCCGGCTATGGGGAGACCCAGTACTTC. This gives the protein CASSSRAGYGETQYF.

This clonotype occurred once. CDR3 DNA sequence: TGTGCCAGCAGCCCCGCGGCGGGAGGGGCAGAGACCCAGTACTTC. This translates into CASSPAAGGAETQYF. J is TRBJ2-5 and V is TRBV13; 9 bases fit TRBD2. The CDR3 length is 15 residues. Germline V CDR1 and CDR2: PRHDT, FYEKMQ (reference sequence). With V trimmed by 5 bases and J by 4 bases, 8 bases remained unmatched.

In its sample, this clonotype was seen a few times. This sequence joins TRBV2 and TRBJ2-7; D may be TRBD1 or TRBD2 (6 bases each). Germline-derived CDR1 and CDR2 are SNHLY and FYNNEI. Between the trimmed V and J ends, which lost 6 bases and 3 bases, there was a span of 21 bases. The CDR3 loop spans 16 amino acids. CDR3 in DNA: TGTGCCAGCAGCCATACATTCGGGGGCCAGAACTACGAGCAGTACTTC. Translation gives CASSHTFGGQNYEQYF. The full variable domain, with the rest looked up from reference TRBV2 and TRBJ2-7, is EPEVTQTPSHQVTQMGQEVILRCVPISNHLYFYWYRQILGQKVEFLVSFYNNEISEKSEIFDDQFSVERPDGSNFTLKIRSTKLEDSAMYFCASSHTFGGQNYEQYFGPGTRLTVT.

The chain links TRBV19 to TRBJ1-5, with D unclear. The CDR3 length is 15 residues. CDR1 and CDR2 from the germline V gene are LNHDA and SQIVND (reference sequence). Trimming cost V 4 bases and J 0 bases, with 10 bases left between them. The CDR3 bases are TGTGCCAGTAGTAGGGCAGACGATAGCAATCAGCCCCAGCATTTT. Amino acids: CASSRADDSNQPQHF.

The chain employs TRBV5-1 and TRBJ2-2; D might be TRBD1 (7 bases). Germline V gives CDR1 SGHRS, CDR2 YFSETQ. The CDR3 sequence is 15 residues long. The V gene lost 1 base and the J gene lost 4 bases, with 11 bases spanning the gap. CDR3 protein: CASSLMQGGTGELFF. CDR3 DNA sequence: TGCGCCAGCAGCTTGATGCAGGGGGGCACCGGGGAGCTGTTTTTT.

The J gene is TRBJ2-1, the V gene TRBV12-3 or TRBV12-4; TRBD2 aligns across 8 bases. This CDR3 has 13 amino acids. V lost 6 bases and J lost 12; bases outside the gene matches: 10. CDR3 residues: CASRASGGLGQFF. DNA of the CDR3: TGTGCCAGCAGAGCCTCGGGGGGACTAGGGCAGTTCTTC.

This clonotype showed up many times. The chain carries TRBV10-3 and TRBJ2-7; D gene uncertain. The CDR3 is made up of 11 amino acids. V was trimmed by 4 bases and J by 3 bases, leaving 4 bases between them. Germline V gene sequence: CDR1 ENHRY, CDR2 SYGVKD. The CDR3 loop reads CAISGFYEQYF. The DNA of the CDR3 is TGTGCCATCAGTGGGTTCTACGAGCAGTACTTC.